This TCR beta chain emerged from a study of blood T cell repertoires in COVID-19. Original data processing: From reference gene primer amplification, estimates of nucleated cell counts were derived. Profiling relied on immunoSEQ multiplex PCR, and the TCRdb table lists in-frame clones only, not all of them. The V and J calls and clone size come from that table; D and trimming were worked out from the DNA. This sample has around 250,000 clones, with about 82% found just once. The source material was peripheral blood. This clonotype was obtained from a man older than 75 with acute or convalescent COVID-19.

The CDR3 reads CASSSGTLIYGYTF. CDR3 nucleotides: TGTGCCAGCAGTTCCGGGACACTTATCTATGGCTACACCTTC. The chain couples TRBV28 to TRBJ1-2, with D possibly TRBD1 on 6 matching bases. The CDR3 consists of 14 residues. V lost 4 bases and J lost 4, with 13 bases in between. Germline CDR1 reads MDHEN; CDR2 reads SYDVKM.